These T cell receptor beta chains were read from a single sample in a study of patients and donors after allogeneic stem cell transplantation. MiXCR was run by TCRdb on the RT-PCR reads, yielding one entry per CDR3 protein. The sample lists roughly 960,000 distinct CDR3 sequences; about a sixth were seen once. Sequencing was carried out using blood, either unsorted or a sorted T cell fraction (not recorded which). These receptors all come from a human donor who was either an allogeneic HSCT recipient or a stem cell or donor lymphocyte infusion donor (not recorded which). It is not recorded whose cells these are; they may come from a transplant donor. CDR3s include the opening cysteine and the closing phenylalanine or tryptophan. The D gene is left open where the match is weak. Clone size is given for some rows only: seen once, a few or many times, or a class if the clone is expanded.

J gene | D gene | V gene | clone size | CDR3 protein | CDR3 DNA
TRBJ1-1 | TRBD1 | TRBV12-3/TRBV12-4 | many | CASIIQGAANTEAFF | TGTGCCAGCATCATACAGGGGGCCGCGAACACTGAAGCTTTCTTT
TRBJ2-5 | . | TRBV3-1 | . | CASSQVSAQYF | TGTGCCAGCAGCCAAGTGTCAGCCCAGTACTTC
TRBJ2-1 | . | TRBV5-1 | . | CASSRPGVSAGEQFF | TGCGCCAGCAGCCGACCGGGCGTCTCGGCTGGTGAGCAGTTCTTC
TRBJ2-6 | . | TRBV12-3/TRBV12-4 | few | CASSFRDGPSGANVLTF | TGTGCCAGCAGTTTCCGGGACGGACCCTCTGGGGCCAACGTCCTGACTTTC
TRBJ2-2 | TRBD1 | TRBV12-3/TRBV12-4 | few | CASSLPRDRGSTGELFF | TGTGCCAGCAGTTTACCTAGGGACAGGGGGTCCACCGGGGAGCTGTTTTTT
TRBJ1-5 | . | TRBV4-3 | few | CASSHSHRSQPQHF | TGCGCCAGCAGCCACAGCCATCGGAGTCAGCCCCAGCATTTT
TRBJ2-7 | . | TRBV6-1 | few | CASSEFKGVNEQYF | TGTGCCAGCAGTGAATTCAAGGGGGTCAACGAGCAGTACTTC
TRBJ2-7 | . | TRBV7-2 | . | CASSLLYPGYEQYF | TGTGCCAGCAGCTTACTATATCCAGGCTACGAGCAGTACTTC
TRBJ2-7 | TRBD1 | TRBV7-8 | . | CASKGTALYEQYF | TGTGCCAGCAAAGGGACAGCCCTCTACGAGCAGTACTTC
TRBJ1-1 | TRBD1 | TRBV4-1 | few | CASSSKYRGMNTEAFF | TGCGCCAGCAGCTCGAAGTACAGGGGAATGAACACTGAAGCTTTCTTT
TRBJ1-5 | . | TRBV20-1 | few | CSARPGSASNQPQHF | TGCAGTGCTAGGCCAGGGTCAGCTAGCAATCAGCCCCAGCATTTT
TRBJ1-5 | . | TRBV15 | few | CATSSDEQPQHF | TGTGCCACCAGCAGCGATGAACAGCCCCAGCATTTT
TRBJ2-2 | . | TRBV3-1 | . | CASSRRPEGSAGELFF | TGTGCCAGCAGCCGCAGGCCCGAGGGTTCGGCCGGGGAGCTGTTTTTT
TRBJ2-1 | . | TRBV5-1 | many | CASSLVGSYNEQFF | TGTGCCAGCAGCTTAGTCGGGAGCTACAATGAGCAGTTCTTC
TRBJ1-5 | . | TRBV30 | . | CAWSIADNQPQHF | TGTGCCTGGAGTATAGCAGACAATCAGCCCCAGCATTTT
TRBJ2-2 | . | TRBV5-1 | many | CASSPQGSELFF | TGCGCCAGCAGCCCTCAGGGTTCGGAGCTGTTTTTT
TRBJ1-5 | . | TRBV6-7 | few | CATKYRDTNQPQHF | TGTGCCACCAAGTACCGGGACACCAATCAGCCCCAGCATTTT
TRBJ2-3 | . | TRBV12-3/TRBV12-4 | many | CASSSGARTDTQYF | TGTGCCAGCAGCTCGGGGGCGCGGACAGATACGCAGTATTTT
TRBJ2-7 | TRBD2 | TRBV20-1 | . | CSARDLLAGPYEQYF | TGCAGTGCTAGAGATCTGCTAGCGGGGCCCTACGAGCAGTACTTC
TRBJ2-1 | TRBD1 | TRBV24-1 | . | CATNHGQGPYNEQFF | TGTGCCACCAATCACGGACAGGGGCCATACAATGAGCAGTTCTTC
TRBJ2-4 | . | TRBV4-1 | . | CASSQPRQGGKNIQYF | TGCGCCAGCAGCCAACCAAGACAGGGAGGCAAAAACATTCAGTACTTC
TRBJ1-1 | . | TRBV6-5 | few | CASSYVGSNTEAFF | TGTGCCAGCAGTTACGTGGGGTCGAACACTGAAGCTTTCTTT
TRBJ2-7 | . | TRBV12-3/TRBV12-4 | few | CASSPGIQGPPGEQYF | TGTGCCAGCAGTCCCGGTATTCAGGGACCCCCTGGTGAGCAGTACTTC
TRBJ2-5 | TRBD1 | TRBV18 | many | CASSATGGETQYF | TGTGCCAGCTCAGCGACAGGGGGAGAGACCCAGTACTTC
TRBJ1-6 | . | TRBV20-1 | few | CSAPPRTNNSPLHF | TGCAGTGCTCCCCCCCGGACAAATAATTCACCCCTCCACTTT
TRBJ2-2 | . | TRBV5-1 | . | CASSLRREKTGELFF | TGCGCCAGCAGCTTGAGAAGGGAAAAGACCGGGGAGCTGTTTTTT
TRBJ1-1 | . | TRBV20-1 | many | CSAQVDSHTEAFF | TGCAGTGCTCAAGTGGACAGCCACACTGAAGCTTTCTTT
TRBJ2-5 | . | TRBV5-1 | . | CASSLAIGTQYF | TGCGCCAGCAGCTTGGCCATAGGGACCCAGTACTTC
TRBJ1-2 | TRBD1 | TRBV11-1 | few | CASSKRDRTTPLPHGYTF | TGTGCCAGCAGCAAAAGGGACAGAACTACTCCTTTGCCCCATGGCTACACCTTC
TRBJ1-5 | . | TRBV3-1 | . | CASSRQRNQPQHF | TGTGCCAGCAGCCGACAGAGAAATCAGCCCCAGCATTTT
TRBJ2-1 | . | TRBV24-1 | many | CASGSPHYNEQFF | TGTGCCTCCGGGTCCCCACACTACAATGAGCAGTTCTTC
TRBJ2-2 | . | TRBV20-1 | . | CSAGCAGELFF | TGCAGTGCCGGGTGCGCCGGGGAGCTGTTTTTT
TRBJ2-3 | TRBD2 | TRBV29-1 | . | CSGGLGSSTDTQYF | TGCAGCGGGGGACTAGGGTCTAGCACAGATACGCAGTATTTT
TRBJ2-4 | TRBD1 | TRBV5-1 | . | CASSLVQGQGAQGAKNIQYF | TGCGCCAGCAGCTTGGTTCAGGGACAGGGCGCCCAGGGAGCCAAAAACATTCAGTACTTC
TRBJ2-5 | . | TRBV13 | . | CASSLNVRDQETQYF | TGTGCCAGCAGCTTGAACGTCAGGGACCAAGAGACCCAGTACTTC
TRBJ1-2 | . | TRBV4-1 | few | CASSQDRHRDGYTF | TGCGCCAGCAGCCAAGACCGTCACAGGGATGGCTACACCTTC
TRBJ2-1 | . | TRBV24-1 | . | CATSPRQGEEDNEQFF | TGTGCCACCAGCCCCCGGCAGGGAGAGGAGGACAATGAGCAGTTCTTC
TRBJ2-1 | . | TRBV4-1 | . | CASSQESGNEQFF | TGCGCCAGCAGCCAAGAGTCGGGGAATGAGCAGTTCTTC
TRBJ2-1 | . | TRBV6-4 | . | CASSAQGLYNEQFF | TGTGCCAGCAGTGCCCAGGGCCTTTACAATGAGCAGTTCTTC
TRBJ2-7 | TRBD2 | TRBV12-3/TRBV12-4 | many | CASSFRGGEKYF | TGTGCCAGCAGTTTTCGCGGGGGGGAAAAGTACTTC
TRBJ1-1 | TRBD1 | TRBV12-3/TRBV12-4 | . | CASSLEGTARNTEAFF | TGTGCCAGCAGTTTAGAAGGGACAGCTAGGAACACTGAAGCTTTCTTT
TRBJ2-2 | TRBD1 | TRBV30 | few | CAWRGQGYTGELFF | TGTGCCTGGAGGGGACAGGGATACACCGGGGAGCTGTTTTTT
TRBJ1-1 | TRBD1 | TRBV10-3 | few | CATGQGLNTEAFF | TGTGCCACCGGACAGGGATTAAACACTGAAGCTTTCTTT
TRBJ2-1 | . | TRBV7-3 | once | CASTRQGLHEQFF | TGTGCCAGCACCCGTCAGGGGCTACATGAGCAGTTCTTC
TRBJ2-1 | TRBD2 | TRBV4-2 | . | CASSQASSGVGNEQFF | TGTGCCAGCAGCCAAGCTTCTAGCGGGGTAGGCAATGAGCAGTTCTTC